This TCR beta chain was recovered during a study of T-cell memory formation after mild COVID-19. For this clonotype: No antigen is known for it.

The CDR3 spans 17 residues. Germline-derived CDR1 and CDR2 are SGDLS and YYNGEE. V lost 3 bases, J lost 0 bases, and 6 bases stayed unmatched. General observations from the study: While clones contracting from day 15 to 85 were balanced between CD4 and CD8, later expanders leaned CD4+. A subset of responding clones appeared in pre-infection memory, suggesting cross-reactive memory joined.

Researchers used 5'RACE with constant-segment primers to make TCR alpha and TCR beta cDNA libraries that carry sample barcodes and UMIs. Each CDR3 protein gets one entry after TCRdb re-called the 5' RACE reads with MiXCR. The repertoire has 300,000 to 400,000 distinct CDR3 sequences, around 27% of them found once; the top ten carry about 14%. This chain links TRBV9 with TRBJ1-6; 7 bases agree with TRBD1. The sequenced sample consisted of PBMCs or a T cell subset sorted from them (not recorded which). The clonotype was recovered from an adult woman who had mild COVID-19 (a few samples of this study predate the infection). Cell type and time point are not known. The CDR3 coding sequence is TGTGCCAGCAGCGCCGACAGGGCTAGCTCCTATAATTCACCCCTCCACTTT. It yields the protein CASSADRASSYNSPLHF.